The present T cell receptor (beta chain) was sequenced within a study of identical twins. Unique molecular identifiers were present on the cDNA, and a universal primer site came from template switching. In TCRdb, the 5' RACE reads were re-called with MiXCR into one record per CDR3 protein. Of 450,000 or so distinct CDR3 sequences listed, over 12% are singletons. Comments on this clonotype: Its antigen is still unknown.

Broader study findings: Excess sharing by twins proved weaker in beta out-of-frame sequences. Cord blood beta clonotypes present at high abundance carried fewer insertions; no such pattern appeared in memory repertoires.

These data were likewise used in another study, on yellow fever vaccine responses in identical twins.

The sample was CD4+ T cells sorted from blood. The sequence came from a woman aged 18-29 years in good health.

CDR3 in DNA: TGTGCCAGCAGCCCCGACGGCAGCTCTAATGAAAAACTGTTTTTT. It specifies CASSPDGSSNEKLFF. The gene calls are TRBV7-9 and TRBJ1-4; D not certain. The germline CDR1 and CDR2 sequences are SEHNR and FQNEAQ (reference sequence). V shed 5 bases and J shed 3 bases, with 13 bases lying between them. The CDR3 is 15 residues long.